This TCR beta chain emerged from a study of blood T cell repertoires in COVID-19. Whole-study context: T cells, B-cell-depleted T cells, or PBMCs supplied cDNA or gDNA.

Recruits, aged roughly 18 to 95 years, lived in 25 or so US areas. Researchers sorted participants into cohorts using their self-reported clinical history. Germline assignment: CDR1 MNHEY and CDR2 SMNVEV (reference sequence). V was shortened by 2 bases and J by 0 bases, with 8 bases between the two germline ends. The CDR3 has 14 amino acids. Original processing notes: From reference gene primer amplification, estimates of nucleated cell counts were derived. Assay: immunoSEQ multiplex PCR; the TCRdb copy retains only in-frame clones and omits some. V and J calls and clone size follow that table, whereas D and trimming were derived from the DNA. This table has around 160,000 clones, 80% appearing once.

The sequence was collected from an older woman who had recovered from COVID-19. The sequenced material came from PBMCs or T cells enriched from blood (not recorded which). V gene TRBV27 combines with J gene TRBJ2-7; no reliable D call. This CDR3 reads CASSLHLSSYEQYF. DNA for the CDR3: TGTGCCAGCAGTTTACACCTGAGCTCCTACGAGCAGTACTTC.